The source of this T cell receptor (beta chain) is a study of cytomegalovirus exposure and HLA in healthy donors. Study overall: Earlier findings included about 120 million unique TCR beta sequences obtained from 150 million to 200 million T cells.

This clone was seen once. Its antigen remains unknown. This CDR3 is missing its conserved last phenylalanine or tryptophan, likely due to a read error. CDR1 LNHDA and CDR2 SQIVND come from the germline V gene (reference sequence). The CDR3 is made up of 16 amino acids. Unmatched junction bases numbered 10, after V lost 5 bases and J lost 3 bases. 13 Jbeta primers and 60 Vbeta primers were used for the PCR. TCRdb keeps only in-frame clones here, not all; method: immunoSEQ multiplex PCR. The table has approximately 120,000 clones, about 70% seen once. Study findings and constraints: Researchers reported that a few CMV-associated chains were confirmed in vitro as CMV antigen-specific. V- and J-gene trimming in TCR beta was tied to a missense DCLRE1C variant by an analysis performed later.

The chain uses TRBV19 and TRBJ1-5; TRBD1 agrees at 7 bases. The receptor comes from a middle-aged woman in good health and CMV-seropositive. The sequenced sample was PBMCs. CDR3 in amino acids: CASSLVTGANNQPQHS. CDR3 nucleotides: TGTGCCAGTAGTCTGGTAACAGGGGCGAACAATCAGCCCCAGCATTCT.